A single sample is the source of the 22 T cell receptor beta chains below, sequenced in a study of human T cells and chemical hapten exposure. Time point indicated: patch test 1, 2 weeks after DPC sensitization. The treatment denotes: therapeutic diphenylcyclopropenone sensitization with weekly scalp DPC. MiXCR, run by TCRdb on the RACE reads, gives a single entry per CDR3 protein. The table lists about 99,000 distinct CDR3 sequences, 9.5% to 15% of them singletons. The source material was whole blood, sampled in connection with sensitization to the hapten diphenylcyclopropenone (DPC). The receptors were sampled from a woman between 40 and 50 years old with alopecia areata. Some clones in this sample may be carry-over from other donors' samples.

The CDR3 DNA reads as TGTGCCAGCAGTTCTCCGGGACTAGCGGGACGCGAGCAGTACTTC. The encoded protein is CASSSPGLAGREQYF. The chain joins TRBV28 to TRBJ2-7; TRBD2 agrees at 13 bases. Per germline, CDR1 MDHEN and CDR2 SYDVKM. This CDR3 is built from 15 residues. J lost 6 bases, V lost 4 bases, and 6 bases had no gene match.

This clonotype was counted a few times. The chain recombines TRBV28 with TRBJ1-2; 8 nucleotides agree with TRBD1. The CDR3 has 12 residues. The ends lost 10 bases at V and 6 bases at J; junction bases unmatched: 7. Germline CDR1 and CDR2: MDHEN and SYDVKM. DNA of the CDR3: TGTGCCATCGGACAGGGAAAGAATGGCTACACCTTC. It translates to CAIGQGKNGYTF.

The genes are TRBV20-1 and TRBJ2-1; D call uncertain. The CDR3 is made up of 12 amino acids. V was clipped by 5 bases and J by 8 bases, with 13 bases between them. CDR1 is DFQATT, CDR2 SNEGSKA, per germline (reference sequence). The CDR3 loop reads CSAAFGPHEQFF. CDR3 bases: TGCAGTGCTGCCTTTGGACCCCATGAGCAGTTCTTC.

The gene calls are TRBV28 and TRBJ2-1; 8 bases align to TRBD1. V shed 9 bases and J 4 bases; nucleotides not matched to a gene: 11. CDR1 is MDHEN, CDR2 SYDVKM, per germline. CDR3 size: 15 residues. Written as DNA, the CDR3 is TGTGCCAGGCCATCAGGGGGCGGGTTATACAATGAGCAGTTCTTC. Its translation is CARPSGGGLYNEQFF.

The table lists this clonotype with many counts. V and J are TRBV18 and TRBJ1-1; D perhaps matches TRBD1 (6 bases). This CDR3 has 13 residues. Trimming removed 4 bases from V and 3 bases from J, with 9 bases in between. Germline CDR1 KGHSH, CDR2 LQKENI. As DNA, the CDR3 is TGTGCCAGCTCACAGGACAGCTACACTGAAGCTTTCTTT. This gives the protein CASSQDSYTEAFF. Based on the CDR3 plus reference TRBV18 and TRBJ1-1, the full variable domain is NAGVMQNPRHLVRRRGQEARLRCSPMKGHSHVYWYRQLPEEGLKFMVYLQKENIIDESGMPKERFSAEFPKEGPSILRIQQVVRGDSAAYFCASSQDSYTEAFFGQGTRLTVV.

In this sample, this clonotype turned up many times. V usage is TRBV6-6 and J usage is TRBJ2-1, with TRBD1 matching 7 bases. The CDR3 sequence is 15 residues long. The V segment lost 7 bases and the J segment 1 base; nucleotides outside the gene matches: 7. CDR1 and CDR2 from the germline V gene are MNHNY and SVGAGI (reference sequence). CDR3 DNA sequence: TGTGCCAGCACCGGGACAGCCATATCCTACAATGAGCAGTTCTTC. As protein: CASTGTAISYNEQFF.

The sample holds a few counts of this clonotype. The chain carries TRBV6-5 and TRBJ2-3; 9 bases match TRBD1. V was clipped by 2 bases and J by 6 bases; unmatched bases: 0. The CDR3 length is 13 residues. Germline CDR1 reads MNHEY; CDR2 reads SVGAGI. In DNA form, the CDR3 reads TGTGCCAGCAGTTACGGACAGGGGGATACGCAGTATTTT. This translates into CASSYGQGDTQYF.

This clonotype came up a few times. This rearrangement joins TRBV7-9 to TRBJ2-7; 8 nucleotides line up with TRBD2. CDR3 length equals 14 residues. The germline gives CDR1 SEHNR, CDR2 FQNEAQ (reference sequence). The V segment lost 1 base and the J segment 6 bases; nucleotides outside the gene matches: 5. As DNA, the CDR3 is TGTGCCAGCAGCTTAGTATCAGCGGGAGCCGAGCAGTACTTC. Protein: CASSLVSAGAEQYF.

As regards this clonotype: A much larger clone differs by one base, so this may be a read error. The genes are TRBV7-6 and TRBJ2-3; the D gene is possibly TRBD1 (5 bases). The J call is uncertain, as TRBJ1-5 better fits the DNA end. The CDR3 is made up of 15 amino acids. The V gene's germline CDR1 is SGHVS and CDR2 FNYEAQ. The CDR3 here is CASSLGLAVTDTQHF. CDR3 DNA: TGTGCCAGCAGCTTGGGACTAGCGGTGACAGATACGCAGCATTTT.

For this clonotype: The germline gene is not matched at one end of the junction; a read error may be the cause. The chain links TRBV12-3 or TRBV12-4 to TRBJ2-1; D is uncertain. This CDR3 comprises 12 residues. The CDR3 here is CASKPSDNEQFF. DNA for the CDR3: TGTGCCAGCAAACCCTCCGACAATGAGCAGTTCTTC.

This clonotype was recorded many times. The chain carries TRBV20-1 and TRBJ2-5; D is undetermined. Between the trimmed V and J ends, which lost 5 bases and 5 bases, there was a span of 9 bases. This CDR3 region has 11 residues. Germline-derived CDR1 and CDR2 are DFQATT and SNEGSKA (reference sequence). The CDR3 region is CSAHLYETQYF. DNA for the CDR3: TGCAGTGCTCACCTCTACGAGACCCAGTACTTC.

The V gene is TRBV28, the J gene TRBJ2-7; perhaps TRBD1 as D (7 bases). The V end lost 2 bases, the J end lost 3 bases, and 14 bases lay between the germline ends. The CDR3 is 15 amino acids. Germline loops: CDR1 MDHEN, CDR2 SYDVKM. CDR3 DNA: TGTGCCAGCAGTTTACGCCAGGGGGGAAGCTACGAGCAGTACTTC. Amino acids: CASSLRQGGSYEQYF.

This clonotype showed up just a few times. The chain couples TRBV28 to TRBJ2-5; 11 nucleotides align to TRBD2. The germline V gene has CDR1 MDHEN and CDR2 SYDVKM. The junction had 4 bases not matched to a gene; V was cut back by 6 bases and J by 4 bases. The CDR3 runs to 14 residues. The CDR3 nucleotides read TGTGCCAGCAGCCATCTAGCGGGAGGAGAGACCCAGTACTTC. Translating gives CASSHLAGGETQYF.

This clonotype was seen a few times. The CDR3: CSVEYGDNYGYTF. The DNA for the CDR3 is TGCAGCGTTGAATATGGGGACAACTATGGCTACACCTTC. The rearrangement links TRBV29-1 to TRBJ1-2; weak D call: TRBD1 (5 bases). This CDR3 is 13 amino acids long. Trimming took off 2 bases at V and 2 bases at J, with 9 bases between the two ends. From germline, CDR1 is SQVTM and CDR2 ANQGSEA.

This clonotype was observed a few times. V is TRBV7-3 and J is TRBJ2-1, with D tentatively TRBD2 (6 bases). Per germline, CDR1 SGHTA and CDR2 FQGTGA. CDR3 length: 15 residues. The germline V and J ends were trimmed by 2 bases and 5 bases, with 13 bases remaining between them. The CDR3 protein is CASSLSGTVDNEQFF. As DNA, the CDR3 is TGTGCCAGCAGCTTATCCGGGACTGTCGACAATGAGCAGTTCTTC.

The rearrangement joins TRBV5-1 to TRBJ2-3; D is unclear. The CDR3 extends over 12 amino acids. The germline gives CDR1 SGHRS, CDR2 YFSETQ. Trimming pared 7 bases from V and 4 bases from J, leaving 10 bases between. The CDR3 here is CASRLVADTQYF. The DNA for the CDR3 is TGCGCCAGCCGCCTCGTGGCAGATACGCAGTATTTT. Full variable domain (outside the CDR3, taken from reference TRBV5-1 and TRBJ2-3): KAGVTQTPRYLIKTRGQQVTLSCSPISGHRSVSWYQQTPGQGLQFLFEYFSETQRNKGNFPGRFSGRQFSNSRSEMNVSTLELGDSALYLCASRLVADTQYFGPGTRLTVL.

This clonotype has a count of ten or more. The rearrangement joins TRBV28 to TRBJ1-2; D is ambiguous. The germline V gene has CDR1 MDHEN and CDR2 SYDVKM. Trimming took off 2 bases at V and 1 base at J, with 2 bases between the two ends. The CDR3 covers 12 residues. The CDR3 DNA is TGTGCCAGCAGTTTAGATAACTATGGCTACACCTTC. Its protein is CASSLDNYGYTF.

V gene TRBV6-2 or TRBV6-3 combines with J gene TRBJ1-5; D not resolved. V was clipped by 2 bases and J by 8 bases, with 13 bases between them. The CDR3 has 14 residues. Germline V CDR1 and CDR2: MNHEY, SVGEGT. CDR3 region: CASSYAGRMEPQHF. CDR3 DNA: TGTGCCAGCAGTTACGCGGGGAGGATGGAGCCCCAGCATTTT.

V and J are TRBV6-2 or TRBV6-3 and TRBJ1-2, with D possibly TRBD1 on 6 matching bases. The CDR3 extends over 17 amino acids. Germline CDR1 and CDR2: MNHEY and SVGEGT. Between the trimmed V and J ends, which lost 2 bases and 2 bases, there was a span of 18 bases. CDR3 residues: CASSYPRDIIVNYGYTF. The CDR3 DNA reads TGTGCCAGCAGTTACCCGCGGGACATAATCGTAAACTATGGCTACACCTTC.

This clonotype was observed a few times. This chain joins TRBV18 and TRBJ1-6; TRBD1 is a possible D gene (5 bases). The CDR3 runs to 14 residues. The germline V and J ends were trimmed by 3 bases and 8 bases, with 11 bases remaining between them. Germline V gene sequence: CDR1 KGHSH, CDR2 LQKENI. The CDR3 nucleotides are TGTGCCAGCTCACCGGGGAGGGACGATTCACCCCTCCACTTT. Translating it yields CASSPGRDDSPLHF. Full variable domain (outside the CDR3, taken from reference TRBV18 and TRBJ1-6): NAGVMQNPRHLVRRRGQEARLRCSPMKGHSHVYWYRQLPEEGLKFMVYLQKENIIDESGMPKERFSAEFPKEGPSILRIQQVVRGDSAAYFCASSPGRDDSPLHFGNGTRLTVT.

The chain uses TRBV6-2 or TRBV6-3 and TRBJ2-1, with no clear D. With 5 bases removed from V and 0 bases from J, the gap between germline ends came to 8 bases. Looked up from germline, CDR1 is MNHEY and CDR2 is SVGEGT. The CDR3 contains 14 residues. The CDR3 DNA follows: TGTGCCAGCAGTCAGGTGGTCTCCTACAATGAGCAGTTCTTC. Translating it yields CASSQVVSYNEQFF.

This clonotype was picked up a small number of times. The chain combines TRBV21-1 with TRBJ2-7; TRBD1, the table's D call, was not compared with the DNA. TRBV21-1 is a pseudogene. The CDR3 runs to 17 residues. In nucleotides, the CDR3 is TGTGCCAGCAGCTCTTTTCCAGGACAGGGTCTACTCTACGAGCAGTACTTC. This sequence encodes CASSSFPGQGLLYEQYF.